This T cell receptor beta chain was found in a study of blood T cell repertoires in COVID-19. Study at large: T cells, B-cell-depleted T cells, or PBMCs provided the cDNA or gDNA that served as material.

This CDR3 comprises 15 residues. V shed 5 bases and J 2 bases; nucleotides not matched to a gene: 7. CDR1 MNHEY and CDR2 SVGAGI come from the germline V gene. This clone was observed once. Distinct nucleotide sequences in the sample also encode this CDR3. Sequenced by immunoSEQ multiplex PCR; TCRdb stores in-frame clones only, minus some. This table holds about 290,000 clones, roughly 89% found once. The sequence was obtained from a woman between 35 and 50 years old who had recovered from COVID-19. V usage is TRBV6-5 and J usage is TRBJ1-1; 8 bases align to TRBD1. Sequencing input: PBMCs or T cells enriched from blood (not recorded which). CDR3 protein: CASSTGGAGNTEAFF. The CDR3, as DNA: TGTGCCAGCAGTACAGGGGGAGCGGGAAACACTGAAGCTTTCTTT.